One and the same sample provided the 10 T cell receptor beta chains below, sequenced in a study of blood T cell repertoires in COVID-19. Sequencing used immunoSEQ multiplex PCR; TCRdb keeps in-frame clones, though not all of them. The table shows about 350,000 clones, with about 90% occurring only once. The sequencing input was PBMCs or T cells enriched from blood (not recorded which). These receptors originate from a young woman who had recovered from COVID-19.

The table lists this clone with a count of one. This chain uses TRBV24-1 with TRBJ2-1, with D possibly being TRBD1 (6 bases). The CDR3 totals 16 residues. Germline CDR1 is KGHDR and CDR2 is SFDVKD. V was cut by 0 bases and J by 4 bases, with 12 bases left in between. As DNA, the CDR3 is TGTGCCACCAGTGATTTGGCAGGGGCAGGATACAATGAGCAGTTCTTC. Protein sequence: CATSDLAGAGYNEQFF.

The rearrangement links TRBV2 to TRBJ1-1; TRBD1 matches at 7 bases. CDR3 length equals 14 residues. J lost 1 base, V lost 6 bases, and 5 bases had no gene match. CDR1 and CDR2 from the germline V gene are SNHLY and FYNNEI. The CDR3 sequence is CASRLGTENTEAFF. CDR3 nucleotides: TGTGCCAGCAGGCTTGGGACAGAGAACACTGAAGCTTTCTTT.

V is TRBV5-1 and J is TRBJ2-7; D uncertain. Trimming took 4 bases from V and 1 from J, leaving 6 bases between them. Germline CDR1 reads SGHRS; CDR2 reads YFSETQ. This CDR3 is 12 amino acids long. The CDR3 loop reads CASSVESYEQYF. CDR3 DNA: TGCGCCAGCAGCGTAGAGTCCTACGAGCAGTACTTC.

CDR3 nucleotide sequence: TGTGCCAGCACCCAGGGGGGTAAGAGCTCACCCCTCCACTTT. Its translation: CASTQGGKSSPLHF. The chain carries TRBV7-2 and TRBJ1-6; TRBD1 agrees at 7 bases. Germline CDR1 and CDR2: SGHTA and FQGNSA. This CDR3 spans 14 amino acids. V gave up 7 bases and J gave up 10 bases; unmatched junction bases: 10.

The chain carries TRBV6-2 or TRBV6-3 and TRBJ1-1; possible D gene TRBD1, 6 bases. Looked up from germline, CDR1 is MNHEY and CDR2 is SVGEGT. The length of the CDR3 is 14 residues. V shed 0 bases and J shed 5 bases, with 10 bases lying between them. The CDR3 loop reads CASSYSGGETEAFF. The CDR3 bases are TGTGCCAGCAGTTACTCAGGGGGGGAGACTGAAGCTTTCTTT.

This chain connects TRBV5-1 to TRBJ1-5, with 10 bases lining up with TRBD1. The CDR3 extends over 15 amino acids. Per the germline V gene, CDR1 is SGHRS and CDR2 is YFSETQ. V trimming: 4 bases; J trimming: 5 bases; junction bases outside the gene matches: 6. CDR3 in amino acids: CASSRTGGEDQPQHF. CDR3 nucleotides: TGCGCCAGCAGCCGGACAGGGGGGGAAGATCAGCCCCAGCATTTT.

The chain carries TRBV10-3 and TRBJ2-3; the match to TRBD1 covers 7 bases. Per the germline V gene, CDR1 is ENHRY and CDR2 is SYGVKD. CDR3 length: 14 residues. J lost 1 base, V lost 2 bases, and 0 bases had no gene match. This CDR3 reads CAISEGTGTDTQYF. The CDR3, as DNA: TGTGCCATCAGTGAGGGGACAGGCACAGATACGCAGTATTTT.

The V gene is TRBV5-3, the J gene TRBJ1-1; TRBD1 aligns across 8 bases. TRBV5-3 is annotated as an ORF whose role is uncertain. V shed 4 bases, J shed 0 bases, and the junction held 2 bases outside the gene matches. The CDR3 length is 14 residues. The CDR3 sequence: CARSQGQVNTEAFF. As DNA, the CDR3 is TGTGCCAGAAGCCAGGGACAGGTGAACACTGAAGCTTTCTTT.

This clone was detected only once. The V and J genes are TRBV10-3 and TRBJ1-1; tentative D call: TRBD1 (5 bases). The CDR3 has 16 residues. The germline V gene encodes CDR1 ENHRY and CDR2 SYGVKD. The V end lost 0 bases, the J end lost 5 bases, and 16 bases lay between the germline ends. CDR3 amino acids: CAISESTQLGQTEAFF. In DNA form, the CDR3 reads TGTGCCATCAGTGAGTCTACCCAGCTGGGGCAGACTGAAGCTTTCTTT.

The gene calls are TRBV5-4 and TRBJ2-5; 8 nucleotides agree with TRBD1. Trimming took 4 bases from V and 5 from J; bases not matched to a gene: 7. This CDR3 is built from 14 residues. Per the germline V gene, CDR1 is SGHNT and CDR2 is YYREEE (reference sequence). The CDR3 DNA reads as TGTGCCAGCAGCAGGGGACAGGCCCCGGAGACCCAGTACTTC. Translation gives CASSRGQAPETQYF.